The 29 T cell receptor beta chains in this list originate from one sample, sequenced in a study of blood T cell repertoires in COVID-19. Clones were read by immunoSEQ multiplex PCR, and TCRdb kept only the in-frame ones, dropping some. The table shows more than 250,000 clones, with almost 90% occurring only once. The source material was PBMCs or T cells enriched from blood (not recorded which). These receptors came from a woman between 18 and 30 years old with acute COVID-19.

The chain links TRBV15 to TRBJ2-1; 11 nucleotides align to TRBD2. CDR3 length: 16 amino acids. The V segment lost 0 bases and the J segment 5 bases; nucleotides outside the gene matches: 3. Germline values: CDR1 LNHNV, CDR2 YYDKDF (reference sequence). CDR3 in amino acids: CATSRDLLAGDNEQFF. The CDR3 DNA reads TGTGCCACCAGCAGAGATCTACTAGCGGGAGACAATGAGCAGTTCTTC.

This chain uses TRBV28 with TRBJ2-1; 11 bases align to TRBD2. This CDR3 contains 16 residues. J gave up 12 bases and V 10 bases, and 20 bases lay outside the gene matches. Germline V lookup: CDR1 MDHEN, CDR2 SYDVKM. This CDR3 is CATRLSLAGVPPWQFF. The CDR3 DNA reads TGTGCCACCCGGCTCTCACTAGCGGGAGTTCCCCCATGGCAGTTCTTC.

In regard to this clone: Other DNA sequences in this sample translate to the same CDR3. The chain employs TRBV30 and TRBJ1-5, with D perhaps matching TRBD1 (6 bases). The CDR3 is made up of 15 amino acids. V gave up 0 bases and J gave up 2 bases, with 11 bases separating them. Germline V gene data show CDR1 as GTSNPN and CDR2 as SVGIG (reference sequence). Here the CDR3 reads CAWSVRGRGNQPQHF. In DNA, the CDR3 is TGTGCCTGGAGTGTCAGGGGAAGAGGCAATCAGCCCCAGCATTTT.

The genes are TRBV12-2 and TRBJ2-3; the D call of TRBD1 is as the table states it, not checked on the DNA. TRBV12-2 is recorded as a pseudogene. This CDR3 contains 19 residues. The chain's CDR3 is CASRFRDRVRGVSTDTQYF. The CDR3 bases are TGTGCAAGTCGCTTCCGGGACAGGGTCCGTGGGGTTAGCACAGATACGCAGTATTTT.

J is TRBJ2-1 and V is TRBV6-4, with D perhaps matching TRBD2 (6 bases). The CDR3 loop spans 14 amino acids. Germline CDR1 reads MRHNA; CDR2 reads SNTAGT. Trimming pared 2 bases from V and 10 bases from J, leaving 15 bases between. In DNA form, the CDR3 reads TGTGCCAGCAGTGACACTTCTAGCGTCCGGGAGCAGTTCTTC. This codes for CASSDTSSVREQFF.

CDR3 sequence (DNA): TGTGCCAGCAGCTTTACAGGCGGCGGGGACACTGAAGCTTTCTTT. The encoded protein is CASSFTGGGDTEAFF. V and J are TRBV7-9 and TRBJ1-1; possible D gene TRBD1, 5 bases. This CDR3 contains 15 residues. The V end was cut by 3 bases, the J end by 3 bases, with 14 bases between. CDR1 SEHNR and CDR2 FQNEAQ come from the germline V gene (reference sequence).

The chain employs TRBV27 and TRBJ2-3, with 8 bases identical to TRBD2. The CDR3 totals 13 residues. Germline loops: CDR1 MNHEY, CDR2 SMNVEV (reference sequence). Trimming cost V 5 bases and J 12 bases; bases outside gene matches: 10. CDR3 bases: TGTGCCAGCAGTATCTCCGGGACTAGGAATCAGTATTTT. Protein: CASSISGTRNQYF.

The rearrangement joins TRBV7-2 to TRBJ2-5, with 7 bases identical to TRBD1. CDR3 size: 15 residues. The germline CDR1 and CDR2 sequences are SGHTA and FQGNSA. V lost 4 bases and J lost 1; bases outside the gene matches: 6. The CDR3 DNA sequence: TGTGCCAGCAGCTCCTGGACAGGTGTCCAAGAGACCCAGTACTTC. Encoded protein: CASSSWTGVQETQYF.

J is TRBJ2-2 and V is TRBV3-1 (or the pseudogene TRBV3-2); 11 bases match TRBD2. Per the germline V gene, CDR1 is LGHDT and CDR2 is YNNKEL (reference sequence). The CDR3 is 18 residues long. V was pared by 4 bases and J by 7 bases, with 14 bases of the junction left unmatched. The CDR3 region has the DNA TGTGCCAGCAGCCGCATCGAGGTTAGCGGGAGGGCCGTCGGGGAGCTGTTTTTT. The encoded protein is CASSRIEVSGRAVGELFF.

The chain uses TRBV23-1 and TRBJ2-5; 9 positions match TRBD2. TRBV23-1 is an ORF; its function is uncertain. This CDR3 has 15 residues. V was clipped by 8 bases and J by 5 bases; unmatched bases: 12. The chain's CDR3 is CASCLGTSWRETQYF. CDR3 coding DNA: TGCGCCAGCTGTCTGGGGACTAGCTGGCGGGAGACCCAGTACTTC.

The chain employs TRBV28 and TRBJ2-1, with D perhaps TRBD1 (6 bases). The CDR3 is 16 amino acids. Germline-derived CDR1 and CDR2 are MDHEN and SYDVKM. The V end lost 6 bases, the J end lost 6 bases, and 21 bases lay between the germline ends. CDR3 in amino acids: CASSPRGHSRINEQFF. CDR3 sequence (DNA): TGTGCCAGCAGCCCCAGGGGCCACTCTCGGATCAATGAGCAGTTCTTC.

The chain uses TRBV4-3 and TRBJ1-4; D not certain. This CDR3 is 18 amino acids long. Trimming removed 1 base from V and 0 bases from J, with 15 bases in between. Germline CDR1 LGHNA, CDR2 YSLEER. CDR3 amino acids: CASSQASIRGATNEKLFF. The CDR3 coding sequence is TGCGCCAGCAGCCAAGCAAGCATTCGGGGTGCAACTAATGAAAAACTGTTTTTT.

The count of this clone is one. In DNA, the CDR3 is TGTGCCAGCAGACTGCAGGGGGTTCCCACTGAAGCTTTCTTT. This translates into CASRLQGVPTEAFF. This rearrangement joins TRBV11-2 to TRBJ1-1; 7 positions agree with TRBD1. Germline V gene data show CDR1 as SGHAT and CDR2 as FQNNGV. V was pared by 6 bases and J by 4 bases, with 8 bases of the junction left unmatched. The length of the CDR3 is 14 residues.

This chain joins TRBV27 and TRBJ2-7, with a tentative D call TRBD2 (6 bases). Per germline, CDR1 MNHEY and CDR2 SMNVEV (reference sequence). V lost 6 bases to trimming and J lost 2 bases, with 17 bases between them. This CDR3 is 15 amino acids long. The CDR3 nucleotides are TGTGCCAGCAGAACGGGGCTAGCGTCCGCCTACGAGCAGTACTTC. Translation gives CASRTGLASAYEQYF.

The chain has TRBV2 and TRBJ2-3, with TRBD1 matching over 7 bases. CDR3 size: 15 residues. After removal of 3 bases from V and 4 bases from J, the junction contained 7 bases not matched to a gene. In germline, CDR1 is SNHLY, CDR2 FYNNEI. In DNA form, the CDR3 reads TGTGCCAGCAGTGACCGGAACAGGGGCGCAGATACGCAGTATTTT. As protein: CASSDRNRGADTQYF.

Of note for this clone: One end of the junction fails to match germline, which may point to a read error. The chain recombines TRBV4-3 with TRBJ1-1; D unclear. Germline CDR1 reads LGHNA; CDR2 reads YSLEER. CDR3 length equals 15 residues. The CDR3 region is CASSQDHLRNAEAFF. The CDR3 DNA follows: TGCGCCAGCAGCCAAGACCATTTGAGGAACGCTGAAGCTTTCTTT.

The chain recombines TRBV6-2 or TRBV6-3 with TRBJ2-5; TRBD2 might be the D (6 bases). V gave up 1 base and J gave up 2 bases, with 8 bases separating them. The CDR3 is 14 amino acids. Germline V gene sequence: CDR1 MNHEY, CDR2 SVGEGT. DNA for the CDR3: TGTGCCAGCAGTTACTGGAGGGTTCAAGAGACCCAGTACTTC. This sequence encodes CASSYWRVQETQYF.

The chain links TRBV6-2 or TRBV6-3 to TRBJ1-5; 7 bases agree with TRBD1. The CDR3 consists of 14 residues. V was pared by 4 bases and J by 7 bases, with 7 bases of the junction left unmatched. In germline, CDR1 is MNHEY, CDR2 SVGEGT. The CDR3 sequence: CASSSTGSVQPQHF. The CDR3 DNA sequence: TGTGCCAGCAGTTCGACAGGGTCTGTACAGCCCCAGCATTTT.

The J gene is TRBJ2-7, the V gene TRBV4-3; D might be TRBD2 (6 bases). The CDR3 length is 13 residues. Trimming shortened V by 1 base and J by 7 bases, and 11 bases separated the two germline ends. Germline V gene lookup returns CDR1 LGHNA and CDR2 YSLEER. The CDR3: CASSQGLVYEQYF. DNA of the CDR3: TGCGCCAGCAGCCAAGGACTAGTCTATGAGCAGTACTTC.

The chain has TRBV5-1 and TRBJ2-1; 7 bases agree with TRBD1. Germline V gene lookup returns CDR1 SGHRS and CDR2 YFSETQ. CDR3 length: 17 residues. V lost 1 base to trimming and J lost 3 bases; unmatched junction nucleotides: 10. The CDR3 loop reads CASSLTLTGTDYNEQFF. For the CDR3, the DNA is TGCGCCAGCAGCTTGACCCTAACCGGGACAGACTACAATGAGCAGTTCTTC.

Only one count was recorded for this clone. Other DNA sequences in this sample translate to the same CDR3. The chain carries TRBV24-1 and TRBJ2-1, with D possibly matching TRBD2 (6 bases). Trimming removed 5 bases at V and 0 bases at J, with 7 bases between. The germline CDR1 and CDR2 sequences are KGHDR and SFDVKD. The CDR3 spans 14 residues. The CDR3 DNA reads TGTGCCACCAGTGTCGGGAGCTCCTACAATGAGCAGTTCTTC. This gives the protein CATSVGSSYNEQFF.

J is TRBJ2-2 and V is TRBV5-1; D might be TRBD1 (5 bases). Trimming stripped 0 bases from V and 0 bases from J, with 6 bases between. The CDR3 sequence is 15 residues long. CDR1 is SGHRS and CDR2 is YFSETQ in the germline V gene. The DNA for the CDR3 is TGCGCCAGCAGCTTGGAGACAGCGAACACCGGGGAGCTGTTTTTT. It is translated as CASSLETANTGELFF.

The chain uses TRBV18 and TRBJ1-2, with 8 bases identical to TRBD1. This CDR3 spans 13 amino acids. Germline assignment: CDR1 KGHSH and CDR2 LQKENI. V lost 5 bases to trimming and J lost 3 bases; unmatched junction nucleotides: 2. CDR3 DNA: TGTGCCAGCTCAGAGGACAGGGACTATGGCTACACCTTC. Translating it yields CASSEDRDYGYTF.

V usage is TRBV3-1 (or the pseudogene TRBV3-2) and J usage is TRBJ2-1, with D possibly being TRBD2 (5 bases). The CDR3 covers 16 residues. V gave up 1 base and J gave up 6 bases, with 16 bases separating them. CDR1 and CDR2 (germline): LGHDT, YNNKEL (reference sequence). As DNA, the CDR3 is TGTGCCAGCAGCCAAGGCCTCATGACCCGGGGCAATGAGCAGTTCTTC. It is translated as CASSQGLMTRGNEQFF.

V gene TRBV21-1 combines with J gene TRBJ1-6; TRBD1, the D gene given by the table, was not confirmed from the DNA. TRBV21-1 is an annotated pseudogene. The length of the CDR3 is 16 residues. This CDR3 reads CASSKEDRGQPVALHF. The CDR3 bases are TGTGCCAGCAGCAAAGAGGACAGGGGACAGCCCGTGGCCCTCCACTTT.

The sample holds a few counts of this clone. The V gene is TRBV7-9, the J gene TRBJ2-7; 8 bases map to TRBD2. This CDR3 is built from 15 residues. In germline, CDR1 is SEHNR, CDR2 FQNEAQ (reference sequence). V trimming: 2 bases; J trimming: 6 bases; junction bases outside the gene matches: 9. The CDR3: CASSLTLAGGGEQYF. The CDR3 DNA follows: TGTGCCAGCAGCTTAACTCTTGCGGGAGGAGGCGAGCAGTACTTC.

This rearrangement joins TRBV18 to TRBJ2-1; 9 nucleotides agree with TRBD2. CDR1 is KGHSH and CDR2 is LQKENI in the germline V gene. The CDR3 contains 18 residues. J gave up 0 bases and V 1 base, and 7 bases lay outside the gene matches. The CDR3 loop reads CASSPLRLAGLSYNEQFF. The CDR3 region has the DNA TGTGCCAGCTCACCACTGCGGCTAGCGGGACTCTCCTACAATGAGCAGTTCTTC.

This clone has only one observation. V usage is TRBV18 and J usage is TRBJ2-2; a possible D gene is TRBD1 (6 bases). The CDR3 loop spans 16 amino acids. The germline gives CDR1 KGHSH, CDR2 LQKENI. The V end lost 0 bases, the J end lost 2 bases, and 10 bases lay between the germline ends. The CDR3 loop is CASSPPWGRNTGELFF. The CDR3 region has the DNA TGTGCCAGCTCACCACCGTGGGGGCGTAACACCGGGGAGCTGTTTTTT.

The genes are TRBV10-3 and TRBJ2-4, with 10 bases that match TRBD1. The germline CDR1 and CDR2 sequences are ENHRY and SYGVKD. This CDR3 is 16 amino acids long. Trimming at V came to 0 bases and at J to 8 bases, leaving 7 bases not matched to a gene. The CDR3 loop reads CAISESPGTGEDIQYF. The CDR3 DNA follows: TGTGCCATCAGTGAGTCGCCCGGGACAGGGGAAGACATTCAGTACTTC.